This T cell receptor (beta chain) was captured by sequencing in a study of molecular identifiers for immune sequencing clone quantification. Whole-study findings and limits: Investigators reportedly could detect spiked Jurkat TCR RNA from one cell among about a million naive cells.

Germline CDR1 reads SGHNT; CDR2 reads YYREEE (reference sequence). The CDR3 has 15 residues. The V gene lost 0 bases and the J gene lost 0 bases, with 9 bases spanning the gap. This clonotype came up many times. Its antigen is not known. TCRdb processed the PCR reads anew with MiXCR; each CDR3 protein has one entry. The profile shows about half a million distinct CDR3 sequences, 20% to 25% of them singletons. This TCR came from a human donor in good health. Some libraries in this study had Jurkat cell RNA spiked in. The chain combines TRBV5-4 with TRBJ1-1, with D tentatively TRBD1 (5 bases). Sample: naive CD8+ T cells from blood, with Jurkat cell RNA spiked in. As to subset: FACS-sorted CD8+CD4-CCR7+CD45RA+ naive T cells. CDR3 residues: CASSLVRDLNTEAFF. Here the CDR3 DNA reads TGTGCCAGCAGCTTGGTTAGGGACCTGAACACTGAAGCTTTCTTT.